This T cell receptor (beta chain) was captured by sequencing in a study of blood T cell repertoires in COVID-19. Study-wide context: From T cells, B-cell-depleted T cells, or PBMCs came the material, which was cDNA or gDNA.

As to this clone: Other DNA sequences in this specimen translate into the identical CDR3.

J was trimmed by 7 bases and V by 3 bases; bases with no gene match: 8. The CDR3 consists of 15 residues. CDR1 is SNHLY and CDR2 is FYNNEI in the germline V gene. Original handling: For nucleated cells, counts were estimated from reference gene primer amplification. The protocol was immunoSEQ multiplex PCR, while the TCRdb copy is restricted to in-frame clones and leaves out a portion. That table supplies the V and J calls and clone size; D and trimming were determined from the DNA. The sample includes about 200,000 clones, 65% to 90% of them seen just once. The chain joins TRBV2 to TRBJ2-1; 8 bases line up with TRBD2. This TCR was recovered from a human donor in a cohort sampled during active COVID-19. Sequencing was performed on peripheral blood. The CDR3 spells CASSEGAGGRNEQFF. Here the CDR3 DNA reads TGTGCCAGCAGTGAGGGCGCGGGGGGCCGAAATGAGCAGTTCTTC. The complete variable domain, with remaining parts taken from reference TRBV2 and TRBJ2-1, reads EPEVTQTPSHQVTQMGQEVILRCVPISNHLYFYWYRQILGQKVEFLVSFYNNEISEKSEIFDDQFSVERPDGSNFTLKIRSTKLEDSAMYFCASSEGAGGRNEQFFGPGTRLTVL.